This TCR beta chain was identified in a study of monozygotic twins with inflammatory bowel disease. The germline V gene encodes CDR1 MNHNY and CDR2 SVGAGI (reference sequence). This CDR3 spans 14 amino acids. Following a re-call of the 5' RACE reads, TCRdb has one entry per CDR3 protein and lacks DNA. Its table records some 300,000 distinct CDR3 sequences. Sequencing was done on a sample of blood. J is TRBJ2-3 and V is TRBV6-6; TCRdb indicates TRBD2, and absent DNA this call remains unverified. This sequence originates from a human donor with ulcerative colitis or Crohn's disease, or a healthy co-twin of an affected twin (not recorded which). The chain's CDR3 is CASTWGTSTDTQYF.